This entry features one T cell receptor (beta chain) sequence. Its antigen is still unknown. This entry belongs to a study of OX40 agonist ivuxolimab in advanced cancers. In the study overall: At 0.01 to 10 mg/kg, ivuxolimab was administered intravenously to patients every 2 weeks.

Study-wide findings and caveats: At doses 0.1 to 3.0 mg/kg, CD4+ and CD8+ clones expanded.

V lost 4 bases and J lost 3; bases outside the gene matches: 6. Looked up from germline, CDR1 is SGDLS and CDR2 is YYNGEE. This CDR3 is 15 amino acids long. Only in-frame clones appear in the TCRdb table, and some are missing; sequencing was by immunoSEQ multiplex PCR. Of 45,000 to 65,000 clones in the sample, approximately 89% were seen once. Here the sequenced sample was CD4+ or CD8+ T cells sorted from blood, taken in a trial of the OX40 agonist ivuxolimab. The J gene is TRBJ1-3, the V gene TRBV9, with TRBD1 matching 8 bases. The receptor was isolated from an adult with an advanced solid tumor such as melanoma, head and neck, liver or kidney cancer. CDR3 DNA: TGTGCCAGCAGCTCGGACAGGGAAGGTGGAAACACCATATATTTT. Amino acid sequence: CASSSDREGGNTIYF.